This T cell receptor beta chain came from a study of cytomegalovirus exposure and HLA in healthy donors. Study results and caveats: The HLA-A and HLA-B alleles of most subjects were reportedly predicted accurately from TCR beta sequences. In an earlier analysis, in 587 donors, most V segments appeared productive either ~87% or ~30% of the time. Listed as cytomegalovirus-associated were 150 or so TCR beta chains.

Primers for the PCR totalled 60 Vbeta and 13 Jbeta. Generated by immunoSEQ multiplex PCR, the TCRdb table keeps only in-frame clones and is missing some. The sample contains about 83,000 clones, roughly 76% of which appear only once. As to this clone: What it binds is unknown.

With 6 bases clipped from V and 4 bases from J, the junction kept 4 bases outside the gene matches. The CDR3 runs to 14 residues. The germline CDR1 and CDR2 sequences are MNHEY and SMNVEV (reference sequence). The sequence was collected from a young woman in good health and CMV-seronegative. Sequencing was carried out using PBMCs. V gene TRBV27 combines with J gene TRBJ2-7, with 12 positions matching TRBD2. CDR3 DNA sequence: TGTGCCAGCAGACGGACTAGCGGGATTTACGAGCAGTACTTC. Residues: CASRRTSGIYEQYF.